This entry describes one T cell receptor beta chain. Its antigen is not yet known. The record has no base qualities; no much larger clone is one base away. TCR beta CDR3 regions were amplified from genomic DNA by bias-controlled multiplex PCR with the immunoSEQ v3 hsTCRB kit. The TCR libraries were sequenced on an Illumina NextSeq 500 to about 2.1 million read pairs for survey level or about 4.5-6 million read pairs for deep level. The paper's processing steps were these. V, D and J genes were assigned, non-productive sequences were removed, and clonality was reported by immunoSEQ Analyzer software. Repertoires of infused TIL and blood were compared using productive Simpson clonality and the Morisita overlap index of productive TRB rearrangements. The absolute count of a clonotype in blood was estimated by multiplying the lymphocyte count by the CD3+ fraction and by the productive frequency of the clone. TCRdb took over this immuneACCESS table, retaining in-frame rearrangements with V and J assigned. Such tables are incomplete; in checked studies, under half of the missing clones stem from an unresolved V gene, and the remainder is unexplained. V and J calls and clone size are as listed in that table; D and trimming were resolved from the DNA. This sample lists approximately 50,000 clones; around three quarters were detected once. Approximately 15% of the sample goes to the ten largest clones.

The sample's time point label, in plain terms: pre-treatment sample, taken before nivolumab and TIL therapy. Between October 2017 and 2020, a dual-center phase I trial enrolled adults who had stage 4 NSCLC. The samples were obtained from a phase I trial that was single-arm and open-label and tested tumor-infiltrating lymphocyte therapy combined with nivolumab in advanced non-small cell lung cancer. Blood mononuclear cells from EDTA tubes were isolated by Ficoll gradient, snap-frozen as pellets, and DNA was extracted with a Qiagen mini-prep kit. These data belong to a study of TIL therapy for anti-PD-1-resistant metastatic lung cancer (dated by TCRdb to 2020 to 2023). Regarding the research as a whole: Before any PD-1/PD-L1 blockade was given, tumors were harvested, nivolumab was then administered, and patients who progressed went on to receive lymphodepletion, an infusion of expanded TIL, and IL-2. A median non-synonymous tumor mutation burden of around 1.5 mutations per megabase was determined across the cohort by whole-exome sequencing. Most of the cohort had lung adenocarcinoma, a handful of tumors were EGFR-mutant and two were ALK-rearranged, and half of the patients were current or former smokers. A median age of 54 years (range roughly 38-75) and a median tumor PD-L1 proportion score of 6% were recorded among enrolled patients. T cell receptor beta sequencing of tumor and peripheral blood was used to follow clonotypes across the tumor, the expanded TIL product and serial blood samples. The paper as a whole reports these results and caveats: The study protocol defined all tumor marker inferences as exploratory. Because the cohort was highly selected, with more treatment-naive, never-smoker and oncogene-addicted patients than is typical, generalizability is limited. Clonotypes from the infused TIL partially replaced the baseline peripheral repertoire and then declined over months, and persistence showed no apparent association with response.

The CDR3, cysteine through phenylalanine, is 17 amino acids long. Of the read, only the CDR3 DNA is kept; its 51 bases are in frame from base 1. The source of this sequence is an older man with non-small cell lung cancer. The sequencing used blood, collected at baseline. The chain employs TRBV12-2 and TRBJ1-2. TRBV12-2 is classified as a pseudogene. The CDR3 reads CASRLGLVRGGNYGYTF. The nucleotide sequence reads as follows: TGTGCAAGTCGCTTAGGGTTGGTTAGGGGGGGGAACTATGGCTACACCTTC.